This T cell receptor beta chain is drawn from a study of control samples from healthy donors and cancer patients. The repertoire was sequenced with immunoSEQ multiplex PCR; TCRdb's copy has only in-frame clones and lacks some. The sample has 100,000 to 150,000 clones, 92% seen once. V was pared by 0 bases and J by 4 bases, with 7 bases between. The CDR3 spans 15 residues. CDR1 is LGHNA, CDR2 YNFKEQ, per germline. The TCR sequence derives from a woman between 45 and 60 years old in good health. This chain joins TRBV4-2 and TRBJ1-6; maybe TRBD1 (5 bases). What was sequenced was blood. The chain's CDR3 is CASSQEGGYNSPLHF. CDR3 DNA: TGTGCCAGCAGCCAAGAGGGGGGATATAATTCACCCCTCCACTTT.